This record concerns one TCR beta chain sequence. Its antigen is still unknown. Donors were healthy HIV-negative adults without recent acute infections or vaccinations. Sequencing was performed with immunoSEQ multiplex PCR; in TCRdb, only in-frame clones are kept and a portion is missing. The data contain over a million clones, 75% to 80% of them seen just once; the ten biggest clones take up 0.5% to 0.6%. The source of the sample is a study of shared clonotypes between healthy human individuals. Study-wide findings and caveats: Investigators expected sequencing depth to affect clonotype sharing among donors.

Germline loops: CDR1 MNHEY, CDR2 SMNVEV (reference sequence). Trimming took 8 bases from V and 9 from J; bases not matched to a gene: 20. The CDR3 extends over 16 amino acids. The sequencing input was memory CD4+ T cells from PBMCs. Regarding subset: CD45RA-negative fraction. The chain is built from TRBV27 and TRBJ1-2; 8 positions match TRBD1. The receptor comes from a man between 18 and 35 years old in good health. Some clones in this sample may be carry-over from other donors' samples. CDR3 amino acids: CASRSGSGQGASSYTF. CDR3 sequence (DNA): TGTGCCAGCCGTTCGGGGTCGGGCCAGGGGGCTTCAAGCTACACCTTC.